This T cell receptor (beta chain) was observed in a study of tumor-infiltrating lymphocytes in primary liver carcinoma (dated by TCRdb to the late 2010s). Study-wide context: Hepatocellular carcinoma (four) or combined HCC and intrahepatic cholangiocarcinoma (one) was present in the five patients, who were three men and two women aged 30 to 69 years. Tumors of the five patients were stage T1-T3 N0M0 with maximum diameters of roughly 4.2 to 11 cm. Samples yielded roughly 3.5 to 8 million productive TCRbeta reads; read depth did not differ significantly between tissue types. TCRbeta repertoire sequencing, expression microarrays and whole-exome sequencing were combined in the study across five regions of each liver tumor, with adjacent normal tissue and blood also included. A total of about 35 specimens from 5 patients, comprising 25 or so tumor regions, 5 adjacent noncancerous liver tissues and 5 peripheral blood samples, were covered by TCRbeta repertoire sequencing. The 20 to 25 tumor region samples were profiled with Agilent mRNA microarrays so that TCRbeta repertoire diversity could be related to the local molecular phenotype. Reproducibility between technical replicate repertoires was high, with correlation coefficients above 0.98 and mean shared-clone rates about 0.9.

Without any cell sorting, total RNA and DNA were co-extracted from approximately 20-30 mg of bulk tissue using the AllPrep DNA/RNA mini kit. Roughly five patients with histopathologically diagnosed primary liver carcinoma underwent surgical resection in China between late 2015 and early 2016. At the time of sampling, the patients had chronic HBV infection and had not received any treatment. Each tumor was sampled at five spatially separated regions: the superior, inferior, left-lateral and right-lateral poles and the tumor centre. More than 75% viable tumor cells were found by histology in every tumor sample. Each fresh piece of tumor and adjacent tissue was cut in two, with one half stored in RNAlater at -80 degrees C and the other half sent for histology. Points on this clonotype: The target of this receptor is not known. The record has no base qualities; no much larger clone is one base away.

Broad study findings and their caveats: The top 250 clones accounted for a significantly greater share of the repertoire in tumors than in blood (p = 0.039). Just about 8-25% of top clones turned up in all five regions of a tumor, which suggests spatial heterogeneity among tumor-infiltrating T cells. Pairs of tumor regions showed greater repertoire overlap (mean about 36%) than tumor-adjacent pairs (about 17%) or tumor-blood pairs (approximately 15%), which is consistent with antigen-driven expansion. With just five or six patients in the study, the authors point out that the findings should be validated in a larger study. Comparison of CD4+ and CD8+ T cell repertoires was precluded by the use of bulk unsorted samples. Because only the TCR beta chain was sequenced and unpaired alpha chains were not captured, true repertoire diversity is likely underestimated.

TCRbeta-specific cDNA was reverse-transcribed from 500 ng total RNA using a constant-region primer and ProtoScript II reverse transcriptase. Construction of the TCRbeta libraries relied on three nested rounds of multiplex PCR, following a slightly modified ARM-PCR procedure. Sample barcodes and Illumina adapters were added in a final 25-cycle PCR using Deep VentR polymerase. Before sequencing, amplicons of 200-500 bp were gel-purified using a QIAquick gel extraction kit. TCRbeta amplicons were sequenced on an Illumina HiSeq 2500 with 250-bp paired-end reads. As for how the authors treated the data: Trimmomatic v0.33 was used to quality-trim the reads, and FLASH v1.2.11 was used to merge paired reads so that full CDR3 sequences could be recovered. MiGEC v1.2.1b assigned V, D and J germline segments to the rearranged TCRbeta sequences. VDJtools v1.0.0 computed clonotype statistics and Shannon-Wiener diversity indices. Except for diversity analysis, only each sample's 250 most abundant clonotypes were used in subsequent analyses to reduce sampling bias. TCRdb ran its own pipeline on the public reads, namely fastp trimming at Q25 and MiXCR clone calling, and kept in-frame beta chains. Rows are combined by CDR3 protein, so each entry shows the most common genes and DNA. The authors' filters were not applied to this entry. The sample includes around 56,000 distinct CDR3 sequences, with 70% to 85% observed a single time. Approximately 50% of the sample lies in the top ten.

Sequences were obtained from liver tumor tissue from sampling region 2. What this sample's cell subset or site label stands for: tumor region T2, inferior pole. The TCR originated in a man aged 40-49 years with primary liver carcinoma and hepatitis B virus infection.

The CDR3 region has the sequence CASSFAGGYTEAFF. The sequenced DNA: TGTGCCAGCAGTTTTGCGGGGGGATACACTGAAGCTTTCTTT. The sequence is built from TRBV28 and TRBJ1-1; the D gene is perhaps TRBD1, from 5 matching bases. Between the V and J ends, shortened by 3 bases and 3 bases respectively, the junction contains 11 bases. The CDR3 measures 14 amino acids from cysteine to phenylalanine. This entry keeps only the CDR3 DNA: 42 bases, framed from base 1. CDR1 and CDR2 (MDHEN, SYDVKM) derive from the germline V gene.